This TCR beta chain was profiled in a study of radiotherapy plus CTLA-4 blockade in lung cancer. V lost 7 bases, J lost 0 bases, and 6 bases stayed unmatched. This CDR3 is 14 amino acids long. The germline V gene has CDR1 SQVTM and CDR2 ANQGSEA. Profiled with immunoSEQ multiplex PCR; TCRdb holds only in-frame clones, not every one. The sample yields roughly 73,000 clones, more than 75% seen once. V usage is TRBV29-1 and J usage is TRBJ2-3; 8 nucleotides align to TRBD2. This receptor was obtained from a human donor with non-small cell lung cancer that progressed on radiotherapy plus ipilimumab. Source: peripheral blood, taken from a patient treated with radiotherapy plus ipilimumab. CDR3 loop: CSATSGKSTDTQYF. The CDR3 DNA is TGCAGCGCTACTAGCGGAAAAAGCACAGATACGCAGTATTTT.